The 19 T cell receptor beta chains listed next were all sequenced from one sample in a study of T-cell memory formation after mild COVID-19. TCRdb called the 5' RACE reads again in MiXCR, with one record for every CDR3 protein. This sample yields over 120,000 distinct CDR3 sequences, of which 6% to 7% are seen a single time; approximately 2.2% belongs to the top ten. The sequencing sample was made of PBMCs or a T cell subset sorted from them (not recorded which). These receptor sequences come from an adult woman who had mild COVID-19 (a few samples of this study predate the infection). Cell type and time point are not known.

V usage is TRBV28 and J usage is TRBJ2-6, with 8 bases identical to TRBD1. J was trimmed by 0 bases and V by 6 bases; bases with no gene match: 7. CDR3 length equals 17 residues. Looked up from germline, CDR1 is MDHEN and CDR2 is SYDVKM. In DNA, the CDR3 is TGTGCCAGCAGGGGAGGACAGGGTATCTCTGGGGCCAACGTCCTGACTTTC. Amino acids: CASRGGQGISGANVLTF.

This rearrangement joins TRBV20-1 to TRBJ2-3, with D perhaps TRBD1 or TRBD2 (5 bases each). Germline V gives CDR1 DFQATT, CDR2 SNEGSKA (reference sequence). CDR3 length: 15 amino acids. The germline V and J ends were trimmed by 4 bases and 3 bases, with 17 bases remaining between them. CDR3: CSATTTQGVTDTQYF. The DNA for the CDR3 is TGCAGTGCTACAACTACCCAGGGAGTTACAGATACGCAGTATTTT.

This clonotype showed up just a few times. The chain has TRBV20-1 and TRBJ1-5; 10 nucleotides line up with TRBD1. The CDR3 is 15 residues long. V shed 0 bases, J shed 6 bases, and the junction held 5 bases outside the gene matches. The germline gives CDR1 DFQATT, CDR2 SNEGSKA (reference sequence). The CDR3, as DNA: TGCAGTGCTAGAGATAGGGACAGGGGCACTCAGCCCCAGCATTTT. This translates into CSARDRDRGTQPQHF.

This clonotype was counted only a few times. The J gene is TRBJ1-1, the V gene TRBV9, with TRBD1 matching 7 bases. The CDR3 length is 12 residues. The germline V gene encodes CDR1 SGDLS and CDR2 YYNGEE. V lost 4 bases, J lost 7 bases, and 4 bases stayed unmatched. CDR3 region: CASSTRDSEAFF. CDR3 coding DNA: TGTGCCAGCAGCACACGGGACAGTGAAGCTTTCTTT.

CDR3 loop: CASSVRGGMNTEAFF. Written as DNA, the CDR3 is TGTGCCAGCAGCGTTCGGGGGGGAATGAACACTGAAGCTTTCTTT. This rearrangement joins TRBV7-2 to TRBJ1-1, with D maybe TRBD1 (5 bases). From germline, CDR1 is SGHTA and CDR2 FQGNSA. Trimming shortened V by 5 bases and J by 0 bases, and 13 bases separated the two germline ends. This CDR3 spans 15 amino acids.

This clonotype has a count of ten or more. The chain joins TRBV5-4 to TRBJ2-7; 8 nucleotides agree with TRBD2. Germline lookup yields CDR1 SGHNT and CDR2 YYREEE (reference sequence). V lost 4 bases to trimming and J lost 5 bases; unmatched junction nucleotides: 8. The CDR3 covers 14 residues. The CDR3 sequence is CASSLSGGRNEQYF. In DNA form, the CDR3 reads TGTGCCAGCAGCCTTTCGGGGGGGCGCAACGAGCAGTACTTC. The full variable domain, with the rest looked up from reference TRBV5-4 and TRBJ2-7, is ETGVTQSPTHLIKTRGQQVTLRCSSQSGHNTVSWYQQALGQGPQFIFQYYREEENGRGNFPPRFSGLQFPNYSSELNVNALELDDSALYLCASSLSGGRNEQYFGPGTRLTVT.

This chain joins TRBV6-1 and TRBJ1-1; D may be TRBD1 (5 bases). The V and J ends lost 4 bases and 7 bases respectively, with 16 bases between them. The V gene's germline CDR1 is MNHNS and CDR2 SASEGT. This CDR3 comprises 14 residues. The CDR3 DNA is TGTGCCAGCAGTGCTCTGACAGACCTGTTTGAAGCTTTCTTT. It is translated as CASSALTDLFEAFF.

This clonotype was counted at least ten times. The CDR3 DNA follows: TGTGCCTGGAGTTTTGGGACAGGGGGTCAGCCCCAGCATTTT. Encoded protein: CAWSFGTGGQPQHF. The chain carries TRBV30 and TRBJ1-5; 11 bases map to TRBD1. CDR1 GTSNPN and CDR2 SVGIG come from the germline V gene (reference sequence). The CDR3 runs to 14 residues. The ends lost 2 bases at V and 6 bases at J; junction bases unmatched: 3.

This clonotype appeared many times. The rearrangement links TRBV24-1 to TRBJ2-1, with a possible D match to TRBD1 (5 bases). Germline CDR1 and CDR2: KGHDR and SFDVKD. The CDR3 contains 14 residues. V shed 8 bases and J shed 5 bases, with 15 bases lying between them. CDR3 residues: CATKGALPDNEQFF. CDR3 nucleotides: TGTGCCACCAAAGGGGCCCTGCCCGACAATGAGCAGTTCTTC.

A note on this clonotype: A read error is possible here, since a much larger clone lies one base away. The chain joins TRBV5-4 to TRBJ2-1; TRBD1 matches 7 bases. V lost 4 bases and J lost 11; bases outside the gene matches: 18. CDR3 length: 16 residues. Per germline, CDR1 SGHNT and CDR2 YYREEE (reference sequence). The CDR3 loop reads CASSPSGRGNLNKQFF. The CDR3 DNA reads as TGTGCCAGCAGCCCCTCGGGCAGGGGGAATCTTAATAAGCAGTTCTTC.

This clonotype was seen ten or more times. The chain recombines TRBV12-3 or TRBV12-4 with TRBJ2-3, with TRBD2 matching 7 bases. The CDR3 spans 16 residues. Trimming at V came to 6 bases and at J to 1 base, leaving 10 bases not matched to a gene. CDR3 in amino acids: CASSPGGRVGTDTQYF. The CDR3 nucleotides read TGTGCCAGCAGCCCGGGAGGCCGGGTTGGCACAGATACGCAGTATTTT.

This clonotype was picked up a small number of times. The chain recombines TRBV12-3 or TRBV12-4 with TRBJ1-5; D is perhaps TRBD1 (5 bases). Trimming removed 3 bases from V and 2 bases from J, with 11 bases in between. This CDR3 comprises 15 residues. The CDR3 region is CASSFGGYGNQPQHF. CDR3 bases: TGTGCCAGCAGTTTTGGGGGTTATGGCAATCAGCCCCAGCATTTT.

This clonotype came up many times. This chain links TRBV12-3 or TRBV12-4 with TRBJ2-7; maybe TRBD1 (5 bases). The V end was cut by 7 bases, the J end by 6 bases, with 22 bases between. The CDR3 runs to 15 residues. The CDR3 protein is CASTSATGGSAEQYF. DNA of the CDR3: TGTGCCAGCACCAGCGCCACAGGCGGTTCAGCCGAGCAGTACTTC.

The genes are TRBV23-1 and TRBJ1-5, with D hard to call. TRBV23-1 is filed as an ORF, its function uncertain. This CDR3 is built from 16 residues. V shed 0 bases and J shed 0 bases, with 9 bases lying between them. The CDR3 DNA reads TGCGCCAGCAGTCAATCGGGCCCTGCTAGCAATCAGCCCCAGCATTTT. Protein product: CASSQSGPASNQPQHF.

This clonotype was observed many times. This chain uses TRBV20-1 with TRBJ2-7; D is perhaps TRBD1 (5 bases). The CDR3 extends over 14 amino acids. Germline-derived CDR1 and CDR2 are DFQATT and SNEGSKA (reference sequence). V was trimmed by 3 bases and J by 0 bases, leaving 12 bases between them. The CDR3 loop is CSARDIISSYEQYF. CDR3 DNA: TGCAGTGCTAGGGACATTATCAGCTCCTACGAGCAGTACTTC.

This chain connects TRBV18 to TRBJ1-1, with TRBD1 matching over 9 bases. V shed 6 bases, J shed 0 bases, and the junction held 8 bases outside the gene matches. This CDR3 is 16 amino acids long. Germline CDR1 and CDR2: KGHSH and LQKENI. The CDR3 here is CASSPGTGIMNTEAFF. As DNA, the CDR3 is TGTGCCAGCTCGCCCGGGACAGGGATAATGAACACTGAAGCTTTCTTT.

This clonotype was seen a few times. The V and J genes are TRBV7-2 and TRBJ2-3; perhaps TRBD1 as D (5 bases). This CDR3 has 14 amino acids. V was shortened by 8 bases and J by 0 bases, with 12 bases between the two germline ends. The germline V gene encodes CDR1 SGHTA and CDR2 FQGNSA. The CDR3 sequence is CASQAGSSTDTQYF. The CDR3 DNA is TGTGCCAGCCAAGCAGGGTCTAGCACAGATACGCAGTATTTT.

Only a few counts were recorded for this clonotype. The chain joins TRBV6-6 to TRBJ1-1, with TRBD1 matching 7 bases. The V segment lost 6 bases and the J segment 3 bases; nucleotides outside the gene matches: 7. In germline, CDR1 is MNHNY, CDR2 SVGAGI (reference sequence). The CDR3 spans 14 residues. CDR3 nucleotide sequence: TGTGCCAGCAGAAGACAGGGAAGGGACACTGAAGCTTTCTTT. As protein: CASRRQGRDTEAFF.

This clonotype was counted a few times. The rearrangement links TRBV7-6 to TRBJ1-3; D is perhaps TRBD1 (5 bases). Between the trimmed V and J ends, which lost 5 bases and 0 bases, there was a span of 8 bases. The CDR3 extends over 14 amino acids. Looked up from germline, CDR1 is SGHVS and CDR2 is FNYEAQ. The CDR3 here is CASSVDNSGNTIYF. In DNA form, the CDR3 reads TGTGCCAGCAGCGTGGACAACTCTGGAAACACCATATATTTT.